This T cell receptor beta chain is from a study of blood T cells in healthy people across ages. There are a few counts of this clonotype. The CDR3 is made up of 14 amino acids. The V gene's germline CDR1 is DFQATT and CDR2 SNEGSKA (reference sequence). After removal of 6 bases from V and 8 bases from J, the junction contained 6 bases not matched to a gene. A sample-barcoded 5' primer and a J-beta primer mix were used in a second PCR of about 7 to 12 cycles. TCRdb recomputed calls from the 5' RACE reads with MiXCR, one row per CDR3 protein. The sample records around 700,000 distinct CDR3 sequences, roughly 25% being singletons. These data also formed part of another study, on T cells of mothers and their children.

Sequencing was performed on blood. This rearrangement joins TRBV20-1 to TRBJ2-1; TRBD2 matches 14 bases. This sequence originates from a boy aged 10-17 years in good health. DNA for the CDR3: TGCAGTGCCCACGGGACTAGCGGGGGCTATGAGCAGTTCTTC. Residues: CSAHGTSGGYEQFF.